The 9 T cell receptor beta chains below come from one sample, sequenced in a study of cytomegalovirus exposure and HLA in healthy donors. PCR amplification relied on 60 Vbeta primers (plus 13 Jbeta primers). Assay: immunoSEQ multiplex PCR; the TCRdb copy retains only in-frame clones and omits some. The data contain some 150,000 clones, roughly 8.8% of them singletons. Specimen: PBMCs. The receptor source for this set is a woman aged 40 to 50 in good health and CMV-seropositive.

This clone was observed a handful of times. CDR3 protein: CASSLWWSTEAFF. The CDR3 DNA follows: TGTGCCAGCAGCTTATGGTGGAGCACTGAAGCTTTCTTT. This chain joins TRBV7-3 and TRBJ1-1; no clear D. The V end lost 2 bases, the J end lost 4 bases, and 8 bases lay between the germline ends. Germline CDR1 reads SGHTA; CDR2 reads FQGTGA. This CDR3 region has 13 residues.

This clone was picked up a small number of times. This chain joins TRBV18 and TRBJ1-2; TRBD1 is a possible D gene (5 bases). CDR3 size: 12 residues. V dropped 0 bases and J dropped 7 bases, with 6 bases sitting between them. Per germline, CDR1 KGHSH and CDR2 LQKENI. CDR3 amino acids: CASSPPQGGYTF. Here the CDR3 DNA reads TGTGCCAGCTCACCACCCCAGGGTGGCTACACCTTC.

There are a few counts of this clone. J is TRBJ1-5 and V is TRBV15; D uncertain. The CDR3 runs to 13 residues. The V end lost 5 bases, the J end lost 7 bases, and 12 bases lay between the germline ends. Germline V gives CDR1 LNHNV, CDR2 YYDKDF (reference sequence). Here the CDR3 DNA reads TGTGCCACCAGCCCGCAGGCTCCGCAGCCCCAGCATTTT. Residues: CATSPQAPQPQHF.

The chain joins TRBV6-5 to TRBJ2-2, with 10 bases matching TRBD2. V trimming: 6 bases; J trimming: 6 bases; junction bases outside the gene matches: 7. Germline CDR1 and CDR2: MNHEY and SVGAGI. This CDR3 comprises 15 residues. CDR3 in DNA: TGTGCCAGCAGACCATCCGGGACTAGCGCCGGGGAGCTGTTTTTT. Protein sequence: CASRPSGTSAGELFF.

This clone has a handful of counts. This chain connects TRBV6-1 to TRBJ1-2, with 7 bases fitting TRBD1. The CDR3 runs to 15 residues. Per germline, CDR1 MNHNS and CDR2 SASEGT. V shed 5 bases, J shed 4 bases, and the junction held 10 bases outside the gene matches. The chain's CDR3 is CASSLTGSDSYGYTF. The CDR3, as DNA: TGTGCCAGCAGTTTGACAGGGTCCGACAGCTATGGCTACACCTTC.

This clone was recorded a few times. The genes are TRBV13 and TRBJ2-3, with 9 bases that match TRBD1. Trimming took 0 bases from V and 5 from J; bases not matched to a gene: 3. The CDR3 length is 15 residues. CDR1 and CDR2 (germline): PRHDT, FYEKMQ (reference sequence). The CDR3 DNA sequence: TGTGCCAGCAGCTTAGGTGGACAGGGGATAGATACGCAGTATTTT. Its translation: CASSLGGQGIDTQYF.

This clone was found a few times. This chain connects TRBV14 to TRBJ1-5, with no clear D. With 4 bases removed from V and 6 bases from J, the gap between germline ends came to 13 bases. The germline V gene has CDR1 SGHDN and CDR2 FVKESK. The CDR3 has 14 amino acids. CDR3 DNA sequence: TGTGCCAGCAGCCTCCTCTCGGGATTTCAGCCCCAGCATTTT. Amino acids: CASSLLSGFQPQHF. The full variable domain, with the rest looked up from reference TRBV14 and TRBJ1-5, is EAGVTQFPSHSVIEKGQTVTLRCDPISGHDNLYWYRRVMGKEIKFLLHFVKESKQDESGMPNNRFLAERTGGTYSTLKVQPAELEDSGVYFCASSLLSGFQPQHFGDGTRLSIL.

There are a few counts of this clone. This chain connects TRBV27 to TRBJ2-5; TRBD2 agrees at 7 bases. CDR1 MNHEY and CDR2 SMNVEV come from the germline V gene (reference sequence). The junction had 14 bases not matched to a gene; V was cut back by 3 bases and J by 4 bases. There are 17 residues in the CDR3. DNA for the CDR3: TGTGCCAGCAGTTTCCAACCGGGACTCCGCGGGGGAGAGACCCAGTACTTC. Its protein product is CASSFQPGLRGGETQYF.

This clone was picked up a small number of times. The chain recombines TRBV6-6 with TRBJ2-1, with 9 positions matching TRBD1. V was clipped by 8 bases and J by 6 bases; unmatched bases: 11. The germline V gene encodes CDR1 MNHNY and CDR2 SVGAGI (reference sequence). This CDR3 region has 15 residues. The chain's CDR3 is CASGGRQGVVNEQFF. In DNA form, the CDR3 reads TGTGCCAGCGGGGGCCGACAGGGGGTAGTCAATGAGCAGTTCTTC.